One sample yielded the 28 T cell receptor beta chains listed below, sequenced in a study of CD8 T cells in ankylosing spondylitis. TCRdb reprocessed the 5' RACE reads with MiXCR, giving one entry per CDR3 protein. The top ten clones hold 2.5% to 3.5% of a sample with 39,000 or so distinct CDR3 sequences, 2.5% to 3.5% of them seen once. The sample comprised blood, either unsorted or a sorted T cell fraction (not recorded which). The receptors here all came from a male donor with ankylosing spondylitis or in good health (not recorded which).

This clonotype was seen ten or more times. V gene TRBV9 combines with J gene TRBJ2-5, with D unclear. Germline assignment: CDR1 SGDLS and CDR2 YYNGEE. Between the trimmed V and J ends, which lost 0 bases and 2 bases, there was a span of 8 bases. The CDR3 loop spans 14 amino acids. The chain's CDR3 is CASSVGMMQETQYF. CDR3 bases: TGTGCCAGCAGCGTAGGTATGATGCAAGAGACCCAGTACTTC.

There are many counts of this clonotype. The chain joins TRBV9 to TRBJ2-1; D might be TRBD1 (7 bases). In germline, CDR1 is SGDLS, CDR2 YYNGEE. The CDR3 totals 18 residues. Trimming stripped 4 bases from V and 1 base from J, with 21 bases between. CDR3 in DNA: TGTGCCAGCAGCACAGGGGTAGCTGTGGCGGGGTCCTACAATGAGCAGTTCTTC. The encoded protein is CASSTGVAVAGSYNEQFF.

The chain combines TRBV9 with TRBJ2-1; 11 nucleotides match TRBD2. Germline loops: CDR1 SGDLS, CDR2 YYNGEE. With 1 base clipped from V and 9 bases from J, the junction kept 6 bases outside the gene matches. The CDR3 extends over 15 amino acids. The CDR3 DNA sequence: TGTGCCAGCAGCGTACTTAGCGGGGGGGTGGGTGAGCAGTTCTTC. Translation gives CASSVLSGGVGEQFF.

This clonotype was recorded many times. The chain employs TRBV9 and TRBJ2-1; 8 bases are a match to TRBD2. The V gene's germline CDR1 is SGDLS and CDR2 YYNGEE. This CDR3 has 17 amino acids. J gave up 9 bases and V 0 bases, and 14 bases lay outside the gene matches. The CDR3 DNA follows: TGTGCCAGCAGCGTAGCGCCGGGACTAGGTCCCCAAGGTGAGCAGTTCTTC. It encodes CASSVAPGLGPQGEQFF.

This clonotype has ten or more counts. The CDR3: CASSPTSGGTDTQYF. The CDR3 DNA follows: TGTGCCAGCAGCCCCACTAGCGGGGGTACAGATACGCAGTATTTT. This chain connects TRBV9 to TRBJ2-3; 11 bases agree with TRBD2. V lost 4 bases and J lost 3; bases outside the gene matches: 4. Germline CDR1 and CDR2: SGDLS and YYNGEE. The CDR3 extends over 15 amino acids.

This clonotype was seen repeatedly, ten times or more. The chain employs TRBV9 and TRBJ2-5, with 10 bases matching TRBD2. The V gene end was trimmed by 0 bases and the J gene end by 5 bases; junction bases not matched to a gene: 7. The CDR3 has 16 residues. The germline CDR1 and CDR2 sequences are SGDLS and YYNGEE. CDR3 DNA: TGTGCCAGCAGCGTAGTGGAAGCGGGAGGGAGGGAGACCCAGTACTTC. Translation gives CASSVVEAGGRETQYF. The complete variable domain, with remaining parts taken from reference TRBV9 and TRBJ2-5, reads DSGVTQTPKHLITATGQRVTLRCSPRSGDLSVYWYQQSLDQGLQFLIQYYNGEERAKGNILERFSAQQFPDLHSELNLSSLELGDSALYFCASSVVEAGGRETQYFGPGTRLLVL.

This clonotype was observed many times. The chain joins TRBV9 to TRBJ2-4; possible D gene TRBD2, 6 bases. V was shortened by 3 bases and J by 8 bases, with 15 bases between the two germline ends. Germline CDR1 SGDLS, CDR2 YYNGEE. The CDR3 covers 14 residues. The CDR3 nucleotides read TGTGCCAGCAGCGCACGACTAGTTTCTGACATTCAGTACTTC. It is translated as CASSARLVSDIQYF. Based on the CDR3 plus reference TRBV9 and TRBJ2-4, the full variable domain is DSGVTQTPKHLITATGQRVTLRCSPRSGDLSVYWYQQSLDQGLQFLIQYYNGEERAKGNILERFSAQQFPDLHSELNLSSLELGDSALYFCASSARLVSDIQYFGAGTRLSVL.

This clonotype was observed many times. The chain has TRBV9 and TRBJ2-5; 8 bases align to TRBD2. This CDR3 contains 14 residues. Losses at the gene ends were 3 bases for V and 5 bases for J; bases not matched to a gene: 6. Germline CDR1 is SGDLS and CDR2 is YYNGEE. CDR3 sequence: CASSAREGSETQYF. The CDR3, as DNA: TGTGCCAGCAGCGCCCGGGAGGGGTCGGAGACCCAGTACTTC.

There are many counts of this clonotype. This rearrangement joins TRBV9 to TRBJ2-1; D is possibly TRBD1 (6 bases). CDR3 size: 16 residues. The germline V gene encodes CDR1 SGDLS and CDR2 YYNGEE. Trimming removed 0 bases at V and 5 bases at J, with 15 bases between. CDR3 sequence: CASSVDLVGGNNEQFF. DNA of the CDR3: TGTGCCAGCAGCGTAGATTTAGTAGGGGGAAACAATGAGCAGTTCTTC.

This clonotype was recorded at least ten times. The chain couples TRBV21-1 to TRBJ2-1; the table names TRBD1, a call not compared with the DNA. TRBV21-1 is a pseudogene. This CDR3 has 17 residues. The CDR3 sequence is CATLLKRGGRRSQEQFF. CDR3 sequence (DNA): TGTGCCACTCTCTTGAAGAGGGGCGGTAGGCGGTCCCAAGAGCAGTTCTTC.

This clonotype was seen ten or more times. The V call is TRBV9, the J call TRBJ2-1; unclear D gene. This CDR3 comprises 14 residues. Germline CDR1 reads SGDLS; CDR2 reads YYNGEE. The germline V and J ends were trimmed by 0 bases and 3 bases, with 7 bases remaining between them. In DNA form, the CDR3 reads TGTGCCAGCAGCGTAGATCTGCACTACAATGAGCAGTTCTTC. It is translated as CASSVDLHYNEQFF.

This clonotype was counted at least ten times. The genes are TRBV9 and TRBJ2-3; unclear D gene. Germline CDR1 SGDLS, CDR2 YYNGEE. CDR3 length equals 16 residues. V lost 1 base to trimming and J lost 3 bases, with 15 bases between them. The CDR3 region is CASSVNGDLLTDTQYF. As DNA, the CDR3 is TGTGCCAGCAGCGTAAATGGTGACCTCTTGACAGATACGCAGTATTTT.

This clonotype came up a few times. V gene TRBV9 combines with J gene TRBJ2-5; 15 positions match TRBD2. With V trimmed by 3 bases and J by 1 base, 4 bases remained unmatched. The CDR3 has 17 amino acids. Germline V gives CDR1 SGDLS, CDR2 YYNGEE. CDR3 region: CASSEWGLAGGQETQYF. In nucleotides, the CDR3 is TGTGCCAGCAGCGAGTGGGGACTAGCGGGAGGCCAAGAGACCCAGTACTTC.

This clonotype is judged medium-sized. The J gene is TRBJ2-7, the V gene TRBV11-1; possibly TRBD2 for D (6 bases). The germline V and J ends were trimmed by 0 bases and 7 bases, with 25 bases remaining between them. The CDR3 loop spans 18 amino acids. The V gene's germline CDR1 is SGHAT and CDR2 FQDESV (reference sequence). The CDR3 coding sequence is TGTGCCAGCAGCTTAGCGCTCGTGCTAGCTCCGAGGGCGGGAGAGCAGTACGTC. It encodes CASSLALVLAPRAGEQYV.

In its sample, this clonotype was seen many times. This sequence joins TRBV9 and TRBJ1-2, with D perhaps TRBD1 (6 bases). Trimming pared 1 base from V and 5 bases from J, leaving 15 bases between. The CDR3 runs 15 residues. The germline V gene has CDR1 SGDLS and CDR2 YYNGEE. CDR3 DNA: TGTGCCAGCAGCGTAACCCTGAGGGGGGGATATGGCTACACCTTC. Translation: CASSVTLRGGYGYTF.

This clonotype has ten or more counts. The CDR3 loop is CASSVGTFNEQFF. The CDR3 nucleotides are TGTGCCAGCAGCGTCGGGACTTTCAATGAGCAGTTCTTC. This sequence joins TRBV9 and TRBJ2-1; D might be TRBD2 (6 bases). Germline CDR1 is SGDLS and CDR2 is YYNGEE. The CDR3 has 13 residues. V gave up 2 bases and J gave up 6 bases, with 9 bases separating them.

Ten or more counts support this clonotype. V usage is TRBV9 and J usage is TRBJ2-1, with D maybe TRBD1 (6 bases). Germline V gene lookup returns CDR1 SGDLS and CDR2 YYNGEE. V lost 0 bases and J lost 10, with 14 bases in between. The CDR3 runs to 14 residues. The CDR3 spells CASSVATGTTEQFF. CDR3 coding DNA: TGTGCCAGCAGCGTAGCTACCGGGACAACAGAGCAGTTCTTC. The whole variable domain, filled in from reference TRBV9 and TRBJ2-1, reads DSGVTQTPKHLITATGQRVTLRCSPRSGDLSVYWYQQSLDQGLQFLIQYYNGEERAKGNILERFSAQQFPDLHSELNLSSLELGDSALYFCASSVATGTTEQFFGPGTRLTVL.

This clonotype was seen at least ten times. The chain carries TRBV9 and TRBJ2-5; 7 bases map to TRBD2. This CDR3 comprises 14 residues. CDR1 is SGDLS, CDR2 YYNGEE, per germline. V was clipped by 0 bases and J by 5 bases; unmatched bases: 4. CDR3 nucleotides: TGTGCCAGCAGCGTAGTAGTTAGCGGGGAGACCCAGTACTTC. Its translation is CASSVVVSGETQYF.

There are many counts of this clonotype. The V and J genes are TRBV9 and TRBJ2-1; a weak D match, TRBD1 (5 bases). CDR1 is SGDLS, CDR2 YYNGEE, per germline. V lost 0 bases and J 0 bases, leaving 10 bases between the germline ends. The CDR3 runs to 16 residues. CDR3 DNA sequence: TGTGCCAGCAGCGTAGCTCTAGGGGCCTCCTACAATGAGCAGTTCTTC. Protein sequence: CASSVALGASYNEQFF.

This clonotype was recorded at least ten times. V is TRBV9 and J is TRBJ1-5; D remains unclear. V lost 0 bases and J 7 bases, leaving 11 bases between the germline ends. The CDR3 covers 14 residues. Germline V CDR1 and CDR2: SGDLS, YYNGEE. CDR3: CASSVEGGNQPQHF. The CDR3 nucleotides read TGTGCCAGCAGCGTAGAGGGTGGGAACCAGCCCCAGCATTTT.

This clonotype was observed many times. This chain connects TRBV9 to TRBJ1-1; D gene unclear. The V end lost 0 bases, the J end lost 5 bases, and 11 bases lay between the germline ends. CDR3 length equals 14 residues. From germline, CDR1 is SGDLS and CDR2 YYNGEE. This CDR3 reads CASSVGRRQTEAFF. CDR3 nucleotides: TGTGCCAGCAGCGTAGGTCGCAGACAAACTGAAGCTTTCTTT.

This clonotype was found many times. This chain links TRBV9 with TRBJ1-6; TRBD1 matches 7 bases. CDR3 size: 14 residues. Germline V gene data show CDR1 as SGDLS and CDR2 as YYNGEE. V shed 4 bases, J shed 5 bases, and the junction held 3 bases outside the gene matches. The CDR3 DNA reads TGTGCCAGCAGCACGACAGGGAATAATTCACCCCTCCACTTT. As protein: CASSTTGNNSPLHF.

In this sample, this clonotype turned up many times. The chain has TRBV9 and TRBJ2-5, with 10 bases matching TRBD1. Per the germline V gene, CDR1 is SGDLS and CDR2 is YYNGEE. The trim removed 0 bases at V and 4 bases at J, leaving 9 bases unmatched. The length of the CDR3 is 17 residues. The CDR3 region has the DNA TGTGCCAGCAGCGTAGGAAGGGGACAGGGGATATCAGAGACCCAGTACTTC. It codes for CASSVGRGQGISETQYF.

This clonotype has at least ten counts. The CDR3 bases are TGTGCCAGCAGCGCGGGGGACGATACAGATACGCAGTATTTT. It translates to CASSAGDDTDTQYF. The chain recombines TRBV9 with TRBJ2-3; possibly TRBD2 for D (6 bases). Germline CDR1 and CDR2: SGDLS and YYNGEE. The CDR3 runs to 14 residues. V was shortened by 3 bases and J by 3 bases, with 11 bases between the two germline ends.

This clonotype was detected ten times or more. V gene TRBV9 combines with J gene TRBJ2-3; D gene uncertain. Trimming removed 4 bases from V and 6 bases from J, with 15 bases in between. This CDR3 has 14 residues. Germline V gives CDR1 SGDLS, CDR2 YYNGEE. In DNA form, the CDR3 reads TGTGCCAGCAGCACCGGTCCCTCCCGGGATACGCAGTATTTT. Translation: CASSTGPSRDTQYF.

This clonotype has ten or more counts. The chain uses TRBV9 and TRBJ1-1, with 10 bases lining up with TRBD1. V lost 3 bases and J lost 4; bases outside the gene matches: 12. This CDR3 region has 17 residues. CDR1 SGDLS and CDR2 YYNGEE come from the germline V gene. CDR3 DNA sequence: TGTGCCAGCAGCGCCGGACAGGGGGGTTATGAAGGCACTGAAGCTTTCTTT. Protein sequence: CASSAGQGGYEGTEAFF.

This clonotype was found many times. The chain is built from TRBV9 and TRBJ2-2, with 7 bases that match TRBD1. CDR3 length: 17 amino acids. Trimming removed 3 bases from V and 1 base from J; junction bases left unmatched: 9. From germline, CDR1 is SGDLS and CDR2 YYNGEE. DNA for the CDR3: TGTGCCAGCAGCGCGAACCCGGGACAGCTGAACACCGGGGAGCTGTTTTTT. This encodes CASSANPGQLNTGELFF.

This clonotype was detected many times. The V and J genes are TRBV9 and TRBJ2-5; D is tentatively TRBD1 or TRBD2 (6 bases each). CDR1 and CDR2 from the germline V gene are SGDLS and YYNGEE. V lost 4 bases to trimming and J lost 1 base, with 11 bases between them. The CDR3 covers 14 residues. The CDR3 region has the DNA TGTGCCAGCAGCCCCTGGGGGGCCCAAGAGACCCAGTACTTC. Translating gives CASSPWGAQETQYF.